A single sample gave rise to the 31 T cell receptor beta chains below, sequenced in a study of T cell repertoires in aging, cancer and after chemotherapy. TRB rearrangements spanning V, D and J were amplified using mixed TRB-A/B primers. One entry per CDR3 protein, called by TCRdb with MiXCR from the multiplex PCR reads. The sample has 2,800 or so distinct CDR3 sequences; roughly 40% are singletons. TCR beta rearrangements were amplified from peripheral blood genomic DNA. The sample was blood. The receptors here all came from a human donor with a blood cancer.

The V call is TRBV4-3, the J call TRBJ1-4, with D hard to call. The V end was cut by 2 bases, the J end by 3 bases, with 7 bases between. The CDR3 loop spans 14 amino acids. The germline gives CDR1 LGHNA, CDR2 YSLEER. The CDR3, as DNA: TGCGCCAGCAGCCAACAGGTAGCTAATGAAAAACTGTTTTTT. Protein product: CASSQQVANEKLFF.

This clonotype was seen a handful of times. The chain's CDR3 is CASSRTPPGSPLHF. The CDR3 nucleotides are TGTGCCAGCAGTCGAACCCCCCCAGGATCACCCCTCCACTTT. The chain carries TRBV27 and TRBJ1-6; D unresolved. V gave up 5 bases and J gave up 10 bases, with 15 bases separating them. CDR1 and CDR2 from the germline V gene are MNHEY and SMNVEV (reference sequence). There are 14 residues in the CDR3.

CDR3 amino acids: CASMGRESGNQPQHF. The CDR3 nucleotides are TGTGCCAGTATGGGCAGGGAGTCGGGCAATCAGCCCCAGCATTTT. This chain connects TRBV19 to TRBJ1-5, with D possibly TRBD1 on 5 matching bases. V was pared by 7 bases and J by 2 bases, with 15 bases between. The germline V gene has CDR1 LNHDA and CDR2 SQIVND (reference sequence). This CDR3 region has 15 residues.

This clonotype is deemed large (0.1 to 1%). The chain joins TRBV29-1 to TRBJ2-5; tentative D call: TRBD2 (7 bases). The length of the CDR3 is 13 residues. Germline V lookup: CDR1 SQVTM, CDR2 ANQGSEA. The ends were cut back, 3 bases at V and 6 bases at J, with 14 bases in the middle. This CDR3 reads CSVDSGTQKTQYF. The CDR3 DNA follows: TGCAGCGTTGACAGCGGGACACAGAAGACCCAGTACTTC.

This clonotype was seen a handful of times. V and J are TRBV5-5 and TRBJ2-1, with 7 bases aligning to TRBD2. Germline V gene lookup returns CDR1 SGHKS and CDR2 YYEKEE (reference sequence). CDR3 length: 11 residues. Trimming took 2 bases from V and 11 from J; bases not matched to a gene: 1. In DNA form, the CDR3 reads TGTGCCAGCAGCTTTAGCGGGCAGCAGTTCTTC. It encodes CASSFSGQQFF. Full variable domain (remainder filled in from reference TRBV5-5 and TRBJ2-1): DAGVTQSPTHLIKTRGQQVTLRCSPISGHKSVSWYQQVLGQGPQFIFQYYEKEERGRGNFPDRFSARQFPNYSSELNVNALLLGDSALYLCASSFSGQQFFGPGTRLTVL.

This clonotype was seen just once. V usage is TRBV15 and J usage is TRBJ1-5; no clear D. This CDR3 spans 17 amino acids. CDR1 is LNHNV, CDR2 YYDKDF, per germline (reference sequence). V was cut by 0 bases and J by 0 bases, with 12 bases left in between. The CDR3 is CATSRDLGGHSNQPQHF. The CDR3 DNA follows: TGTGCCACCAGCAGAGATTTGGGAGGCCATAGCAATCAGCCCCAGCATTTT.

This clonotype was observed a few times. This chain connects TRBV27 to TRBJ1-6; D is unclear. CDR1 and CDR2 (germline): MNHEY, SMNVEV (reference sequence). V was clipped by 3 bases and J by 10 bases, with 7 bases between them. The CDR3 spans 12 residues. The CDR3 is CASSLNGSPLHF. As DNA, the CDR3 is TGTGCCAGCAGTTTGAACGGCTCACCCCTCCACTTT.

This clonotype was seen more than once but under ten times. The chain has TRBV7-9 and TRBJ2-1; 10 nucleotides align to TRBD2. V dropped 4 bases and J dropped 3; count of bases not matched to a gene: 3. CDR1 SEHNR and CDR2 FQNEAQ come from the germline V gene (reference sequence). The CDR3 is made up of 15 amino acids. The CDR3 DNA reads as TGTGCCAGCAGCTATACTAGCGGGGACTACAATGAGCAGTTCTTC. This translates into CASSYTSGDYNEQFF.

This clonotype was counted only a few times. The gene calls are TRBV6-4 and TRBJ2-3; 10 positions match TRBD1. CDR1 is MRHNA and CDR2 is SNTAGT in the germline V gene. The CDR3 has 15 residues. The J segment lost 1 base and the V segment lost 2 bases, leaving 0 bases of the junction unmatched. The CDR3 DNA is TGTGCCAGCAGTGACGGGACAGGGGGCACAGATACGCAGTATTTT. Encoded protein: CASSDGTGGTDTQYF.

The CDR3 region has the DNA TGTGCCAGTAGTCTCCGGGACCAGGAGCGGGGGGAGCTGTTTTTT. It codes for CASSLRDQERGELFF. The chain is built from TRBV19 and TRBJ2-2, with D tentatively TRBD1 or TRBD2 (5 bases each). There are 15 residues in the CDR3. Germline V gives CDR1 LNHDA, CDR2 SQIVND (reference sequence). The V and J ends lost 5 bases and 8 bases respectively, with 18 bases between them.

The V and J genes are TRBV6-5 and TRBJ2-2; a weak D match, TRBD2 (6 bases). Germline CDR1 MNHEY, CDR2 SVGAGI. V lost 5 bases and J 7 bases, leaving 14 bases between the germline ends. The CDR3 is 14 amino acids. CDR3 in DNA: TGTGCCAGCAGTCTAACTAGCAACGGCGGGGAGCTGTTTTTT. Its translation is CASSLTSNGGELFF.

The table lists this clonotype with a few counts. This chain connects TRBV5-4 to TRBJ1-6; TRBD1 matches at 10 bases. With 2 bases clipped from V and 9 bases from J, the junction kept 8 bases outside the gene matches. Germline V lookup: CDR1 SGHNT, CDR2 YYREEE (reference sequence). CDR3 size: 16 residues. The DNA for the CDR3 is TGTGCCAGCAGCTTAGGACAGGGGGGAGGTGTTTCACCCCTCCACTTT. Its protein is CASSLGQGGGVSPLHF.

Remarks on this clonotype: A read error is possible here, since a much larger clone lies one base away. This chain connects TRBV29-1 to TRBJ1-1; D not resolved. Trimming shortened V by 4 bases and J by 3 bases, and 6 bases separated the two germline ends. The CDR3 contains 11 residues. Germline CDR1 SQVTM, CDR2 ANQGSEA. DNA for the CDR3: TGCAGCGTTGCTGGATACACTGAAGCTTTCTTT. This gives the protein CSVAGYTEAFF.

This clonotype was seen only a few times. V usage is TRBV19 and J usage is TRBJ1-1; D not resolved. Trimming shortened V by 6 bases and J by 1 base, and 9 bases separated the two germline ends. This CDR3 has 13 residues. Germline V CDR1 and CDR2: LNHDA, SQIVND (reference sequence). The CDR3 DNA is TGTGCCAGTAGCCGACAAGCGAACACTGAAGCTTTCTTT. It translates to CASSRQANTEAFF.

V is TRBV19 and J is TRBJ1-1, with 7 nucleotides matching TRBD1. CDR3 length: 16 amino acids. The V and J ends lost 7 bases and 0 bases, in that order; junction bases with no gene match: 11. Germline CDR1 reads LNHDA; CDR2 reads SQIVND (reference sequence). The CDR3 sequence: CASTLGQVFMNTEAFF. In nucleotides, the CDR3 is TGTGCCAGTACCCTAGGACAGGTCTTCATGAACACTGAAGCTTTCTTT.

This chain joins TRBV27 and TRBJ1-1, with no clear D. Germline loops: CDR1 MNHEY, CDR2 SMNVEV (reference sequence). The CDR3 consists of 14 residues. V gave up 2 bases and J gave up 0 bases, with 7 bases separating them. The CDR3 loop is CASSLEGMNTEAFF. DNA for the CDR3: TGTGCCAGCAGTTTAGAAGGCATGAACACTGAAGCTTTCTTT.

The rearrangement uses TRBV19 and TRBJ2-1; no firm D call. This CDR3 contains 16 residues. Germline V gene sequence: CDR1 LNHDA, CDR2 SQIVND (reference sequence). With 3 bases removed from V and 7 bases from J, the gap between germline ends came to 19 bases. CDR3 amino acids: CASSIPKRLGRNEQFF. For the CDR3, the DNA is TGTGCCAGTAGTATCCCAAAGAGGCTAGGACGTAATGAGCAGTTCTTC.

The rearrangement joins TRBV6-2 or TRBV6-3 to TRBJ1-5; D might be TRBD1 (5 bases). This CDR3 is built from 17 residues. The germline V and J ends were trimmed by 2 bases and 4 bases, with 18 bases remaining between them. Germline CDR1 MNHEY, CDR2 SVGEGT. The CDR3 DNA is TGTGCCAGCAGTTACATACGGACGGGACGGGGGAATCAGCCCCAGCATTTT. This translates into CASSYIRTGRGNQPQHF.

V usage is TRBV6-5 and J usage is TRBJ2-7; no clear D. V lost 6 bases and J 5 bases, leaving 8 bases between the germline ends. This CDR3 comprises 11 residues. The germline V gene encodes CDR1 MNHEY and CDR2 SVGAGI. The DNA for the CDR3 is TGTGCCAGCAGCTCTTGGAACGAGCAGTACTTC. This encodes CASSSWNEQYF.

As to this clonotype: The junction departs from the called germline gene at one end, perhaps through a read error. The chain uses TRBV19 and TRBJ1-6; D uncertain. Germline assignment: CDR1 LNHDA and CDR2 SQIVND (reference sequence). CDR3 length: 15 residues. The CDR3 loop is CASSIDQTANSPLHF. CDR3 sequence (DNA): TGTGCCAGTAGCATAGACCAGACTGCAAATTCACCCCTCCACTTT.

The chain employs TRBV5-4 and TRBJ2-3, with D possibly being TRBD2 (6 bases). The CDR3 has 14 amino acids. The ends were cut back, 9 bases at V and 4 bases at J, with 18 bases in the middle. Germline CDR1 SGHNT, CDR2 YYREEE (reference sequence). The CDR3: CATRRDSNADTQYF. For the CDR3, the DNA is TGTGCCACCCGCCGGGACTCCAACGCAGATACGCAGTATTTT. The variable domain in full, completed from reference TRBV5-4 and TRBJ2-3, reads ETGVTQSPTHLIKTRGQQVTLRCSSQSGHNTVSWYQQALGQGPQFIFQYYREEENGRGNFPPRFSGLQFPNYSSELNVNALELDDSALYLCATRRDSNADTQYFGPGTRLTVL.

This rearrangement joins TRBV12-3 or TRBV12-4 to TRBJ2-1; tentatively, D is TRBD2 (6 bases). V gave up 6 bases and J gave up 4 bases, with 16 bases separating them. The CDR3 covers 15 residues. The CDR3 nucleotides are TGTGCCAGCAGGCCCCCGAGGACTAATTACAATGAGCAGTTCTTC. Residues: CASRPPRTNYNEQFF.

V and J are TRBV20-1 and TRBJ2-3; TRBD1 might be the D (5 bases). Trimming pared 5 bases from V and 3 bases from J, leaving 21 bases between. The CDR3 spans 16 residues. Germline values: CDR1 DFQATT, CDR2 SNEGSKA (reference sequence). CDR3 in DNA: TGCAGTGCTCCCCGCCTCCAGGGTAGTAGGACAGATACGCAGTATTTT. This encodes CSAPRLQGSRTDTQYF.

The V gene is TRBV6-5, the J gene TRBJ1-1; D is unclear. V was shortened by 4 bases and J by 4 bases, with 10 bases between the two germline ends. There are 13 residues in the CDR3. The germline V gene has CDR1 MNHEY and CDR2 SVGAGI. The CDR3 DNA reads TGTGCCAGCAGTTTAAGACGAGCCACTGAAGCTTTCTTT. Translated, it gives CASSLRRATEAFF.

This clonotype has only a few counts. V and J are TRBV27 and TRBJ2-7, with D possibly being TRBD1 or TRBD2 (7 bases each). The V gene's germline CDR1 is MNHEY and CDR2 SMNVEV (reference sequence). This CDR3 has 14 amino acids. V shed 5 bases and J shed 5 bases, with 16 bases lying between them. As DNA, the CDR3 is TGTGCCAGCAGTCCCCGGGGAGGGGGCCACGAGCAGTACTTC. This gives the protein CASSPRGGGHEQYF.

The chain carries TRBV24-1 and TRBJ2-5, with 8 bases that match TRBD2. The CDR3 consists of 15 residues. Unmatched junction bases numbered 8, after V lost 2 bases and J lost 7 bases. In germline, CDR1 is KGHDR, CDR2 SFDVKD. CDR3 protein: CATSDSHGLAGTQYF. CDR3 DNA sequence: TGTGCCACCAGTGATTCGCACGGACTAGCAGGGACCCAGTACTTC.

V usage is TRBV7-9 and J usage is TRBJ1-1; possible D gene TRBD1, 6 bases. The CDR3 totals 14 residues. CDR1 and CDR2 (germline): SEHNR, FQNEAQ (reference sequence). The V gene lost 5 bases and the J gene lost 1 base, with 11 bases spanning the gap. Here the CDR3 DNA reads TGTGCCAGCAGCAACAGGGACTCGAACACTGAAGCTTTCTTT. It yields the protein CASSNRDSNTEAFF.

This chain uses TRBV19 with TRBJ2-1, with 10 bases lining up with TRBD2. CDR1 is LNHDA, CDR2 SQIVND, per germline (reference sequence). The CDR3 runs 15 residues. V shed 3 bases and J 11 bases; nucleotides not matched to a gene: 10. The CDR3 loop is CASSIVAGGWNKQFF. CDR3 in DNA: TGTGCCAGTAGTATCGTAGCGGGAGGATGGAATAAGCAGTTCTTC.

This clonotype has more than one count but fewer than ten. The chain combines TRBV11-2 with TRBJ2-3; perhaps TRBD2 as D (5 bases). With 3 bases removed from V and 6 bases from J, the gap between germline ends came to 10 bases. The CDR3 is made up of 13 amino acids. In germline, CDR1 is SGHAT, CDR2 FQNNGV. DNA for the CDR3: TGTGCCAGCAGCTTGCGGGTATTGGATACGCAGTATTTT. As protein: CASSLRVLDTQYF.

This sequence joins TRBV27 and TRBJ1-2; D unresolved. The CDR3 has 13 residues. V was pared by 7 bases and J by 2 bases, with 11 bases between. Germline V lookup: CDR1 MNHEY, CDR2 SMNVEV (reference sequence). Written as DNA, the CDR3 is TGTGCCAGCACCACCAATAGGAACTATGGCTACACCTTC. This translates into CASTTNRNYGYTF.

This chain connects TRBV19 to TRBJ1-5; perhaps TRBD1 as D (6 bases). The germline V and J ends were trimmed by 6 bases and 6 bases, with 9 bases remaining between them. CDR1 LNHDA and CDR2 SQIVND come from the germline V gene (reference sequence). The CDR3 sequence is 12 residues long. Written as DNA, the CDR3 is TGTGCCAGTAGCCGGGGGCTTCAGCCCCAGCATTTT. Translation: CASSRGLQPQHF.